This T cell receptor beta chain was retrieved from a study of human T cells and chemical hapten exposure. At the level of the study: In the sensitization step, 2% DPC was placed on about 2 cm by about 2 cm of upper inner arm skin. Mostly female patients had alopecia areata, totalis or universalis. Regarding the study as a whole: Alopecia in all donors means immunity may differ from healthy individuals.

Time point defined: pre-sensitization, week 0. The treatment is: therapeutic diphenylcyclopropenone sensitization with weekly scalp DPC. Unfractionated whole blood was the source from which total RNA was extracted. TCRdb fed the RACE reads into MiXCR, producing one record per CDR3 protein. This repertoire shows around 300,000 distinct CDR3 sequences, about 5% found once; its top ten account for approximately 8.2%. CDR1 and CDR2 from the germline V gene are SGHRS and YFSETQ. V trimming: 4 bases; J trimming: 7 bases; junction bases outside the gene matches: 9. The CDR3 covers 15 residues. This clonotype was seen more than once but under ten times. Its antigen is as yet unknown.

The TCR originated in a woman younger than 35 with alopecia areata. Some clones in this sample may be carry-over from other donors' samples. Sequencing was performed on whole blood, taken in connection with sensitization to the hapten diphenylcyclopropenone (DPC). The chain uses TRBV5-1 and TRBJ2-1, with 9 bases identical to TRBD2. The CDR3 sequence: CASSQSSGVGNEQFF. DNA for the CDR3: TGCGCCAGCAGCCAGTCTAGCGGGGTGGGTAATGAGCAGTTCTTC.